The TCR beta chain described here comes from a study of blood T cell repertoires in COVID-19. Here immunoSEQ multiplex PCR was the method, and the copy in TCRdb shows in-frame clones only, minus some. The sample lists 120,000 or so clones; about 85% were seen once. The CDR3 extends over 16 amino acids. Germline V lookup: CDR1 MDHEN, CDR2 SYDVKM. The ends lost 6 bases at V and 9 bases at J; junction bases unmatched: 13. This clone occurred a few times. The chain couples TRBV28 to TRBJ2-1; TRBD2 aligns across 11 bases. The receptor comes from a woman older than 75 with acute or convalescent COVID-19. The sequencing input was peripheral blood. CDR3 DNA: TGTGCCAGCAGGCGGACCGGGACTAGCGGACGAGGTGAGCAGTTCTTC. This codes for CASRRTGTSGRGEQFF.